This TCR beta chain was recovered during a study of circulating tumor DNA in untreated peripheral T-cell lymphoma (dated by TCRdb to the early 2020s). Baseline tumor tissue collected before treatment was sequenced to identify tumor-specific TCR clonotypes. Next-generation sequencing of T-cell receptor sequences was used to monitor peripheral T-cell lymphoma patients receiving frontline treatment on a trial. Overall study outcomes, separate from this receptor: Tumor-specific clonotypes turned up in 75% to 80% of patients, identified from 85% to 90% of baseline tissues and from 67% of baseline serum samples.

Worth noting for this clone: Its antigen specificity is not known. Relative to the germline gene, one junction end is altered; a read error may explain this.

The library was generated by the immunoSEQ multiplex PCR assay. The source is immuneACCESS, and TCRdb retained only in-frame sequences with V and J called. Part of the clones is not carried over; for the studies checked, unresolved V genes explain less than half of this, and the remainder is unexplained. The sample table records about 6,600 clones; roughly 77% of these occur just once. Roughly 28% of the sample is held by the ten biggest clonotypes. Sequencing was performed on tumor tissue. This receptor was identified in a human donor with peripheral T-cell lymphoma.

The sequence in DNA is TGTGCTAGCAGCCCATCGGGACTAGCCAACAATGAGCAGTTCTTC. This encodes CASSPSGLANNEQFF. Here the chain combines TRBV6-8 and TRBJ2-1; the junction holds 9 bases that match TRBD2. CDR1 and CDR2 (MNHGY, SAAAGT) derive from the germline V gene. Reading from cysteine to phenylalanine, the CDR3 counts 15 amino acids. CDR3 DNA is the only sequence kept; it has 45 bases, read in frame from the first base.